The clone carrying this T cell receptor beta chain was observed once. This sample was taken from a study of sequential checkpoint blockade in melanoma. Looking at the study overall: First-line arms were nivolumab then ipilimumab, or the reverse, randomized 1:1. Maintenance nivolumab came after either treatment sequence.

Assay used: immunoSEQ multiplex PCR; TCRdb lists only in-frame clones, some missing. Altogether approximately 1,300 clones are present, around 65% being singletons, with the ten largest covering roughly 54%. Treatment here: randomized to nivolumab then ipilimumab (arm A) or the reverse (arm B). None of the patients previously received DNA-damaging chemotherapy. From thawed PBMCs, live CD3+CD8+ cells negative for CD19 and CD56 were sorted. CDR3 length: 14 amino acids. Between the trimmed V and J ends, which lost 3 bases and 6 bases, there was a span of 11 bases. CDR1 is MNHEY and CDR2 is SMNVEV in the germline V gene (reference sequence).

This sample comprised CD8+ T cells sorted from blood (inferred from file names), obtained from a patient given nivolumab and ipilimumab in sequence. This receptor was identified in a human donor with melanoma. The chain is built from TRBV27 and TRBJ2-2; possibly TRBD2 for D (6 bases). The DNA of the CDR3 is TGTGCCAGCAGTTTCGGGGGATTCGCCGGGGAGCTGTTTTTT. As protein: CASSFGGFAGELFF.